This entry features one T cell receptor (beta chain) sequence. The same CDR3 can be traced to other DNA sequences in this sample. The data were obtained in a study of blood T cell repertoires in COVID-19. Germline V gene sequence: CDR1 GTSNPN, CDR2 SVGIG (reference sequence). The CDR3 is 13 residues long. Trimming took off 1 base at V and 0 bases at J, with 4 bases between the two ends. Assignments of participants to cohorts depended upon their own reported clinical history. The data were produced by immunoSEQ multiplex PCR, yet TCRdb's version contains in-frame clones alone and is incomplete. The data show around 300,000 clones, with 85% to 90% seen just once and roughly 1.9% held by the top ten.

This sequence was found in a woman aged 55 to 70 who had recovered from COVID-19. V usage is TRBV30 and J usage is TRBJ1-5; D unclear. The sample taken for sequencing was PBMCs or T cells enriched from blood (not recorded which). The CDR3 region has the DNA TGTGCCTGGAGTGCAGATAGCAATCAGCCCCAGCATTTT. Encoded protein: CAWSADSNQPQHF.